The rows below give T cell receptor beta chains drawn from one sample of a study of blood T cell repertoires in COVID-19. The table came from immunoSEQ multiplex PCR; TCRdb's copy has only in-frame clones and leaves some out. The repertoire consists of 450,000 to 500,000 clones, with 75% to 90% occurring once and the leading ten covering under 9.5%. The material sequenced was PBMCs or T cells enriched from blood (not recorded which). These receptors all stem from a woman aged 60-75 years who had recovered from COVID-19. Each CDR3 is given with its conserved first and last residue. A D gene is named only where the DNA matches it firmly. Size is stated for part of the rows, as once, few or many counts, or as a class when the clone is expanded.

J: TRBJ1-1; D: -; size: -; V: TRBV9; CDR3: CASSVGAGDYRTEAFF; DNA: TGTGCCAGCAGCGTAGGGGCGGGGGATTACCGAACTGAAGCTTTCTTT
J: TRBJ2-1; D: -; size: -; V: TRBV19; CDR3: CASSPRTASIFNEQFF; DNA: TGTGCCAGTAGCCCCCGGACAGCCTCAATTTTTAATGAGCAGTTCTTC
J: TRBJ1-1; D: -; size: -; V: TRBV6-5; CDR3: CASRTREGSTEAFF; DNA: TGTGCCAGCAGGACCAGGGAGGGGAGCACTGAAGCTTTCTTT
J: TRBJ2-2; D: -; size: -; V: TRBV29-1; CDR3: CSVEDPGLAGELFF; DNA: TGCAGCGTTGAAGATCCGGGGTTGGCCGGGGAGCTGTTTTTT
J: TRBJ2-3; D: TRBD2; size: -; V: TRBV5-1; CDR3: CASSPASGGAGDTQYF; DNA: TGCGCCAGCAGCCCCGCTAGCGGGGGGGCAGGAGATACGCAGTATTTT
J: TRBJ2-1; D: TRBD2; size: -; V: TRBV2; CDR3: CASSERGGGAPGEQFF; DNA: TGTGCCAGCAGTGAAAGGGGCGGGGGGGCCCCCGGTGAGCAGTTCTTC
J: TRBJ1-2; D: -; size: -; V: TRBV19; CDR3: CASSRGGSNYGYTF; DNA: TGTGCCAGTAGTAGAGGAGGATCTAACTATGGCTACACCTTC
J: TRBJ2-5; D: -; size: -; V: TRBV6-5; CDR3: CASSIRGSQETQYF; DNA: TGTGCCAGCAGTATTAGGGGGTCTCAAGAGACCCAGTACTTC
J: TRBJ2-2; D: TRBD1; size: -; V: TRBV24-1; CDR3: CATSIQGAAGELFF; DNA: TGTGCCACCAGTATACAGGGGGCGGCCGGGGAGCTGTTTTTT
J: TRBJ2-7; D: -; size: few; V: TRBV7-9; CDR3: CASSLEGTRDEQYF; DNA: TGTGCCAGCAGCTTAGAAGGGACTCGCGACGAGCAGTACTTC
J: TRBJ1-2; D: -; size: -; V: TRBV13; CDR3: CASSLGPGYGYTF; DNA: TGTGCCAGCAGCTTAGGGCCGGGCTATGGCTACACCTTC
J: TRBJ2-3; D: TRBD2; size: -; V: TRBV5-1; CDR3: CASSQNPSGGATQYF; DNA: TGCGCCAGCAGCCAAAACCCTAGCGGGGGTGCTACGCAGTATTTT
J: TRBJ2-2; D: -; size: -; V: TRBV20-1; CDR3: CSASFMGGGTGELFF; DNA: TGCAGTGCTAGTTTTATGGGGGGAGGTACCGGGGAGCTGTTTTTT
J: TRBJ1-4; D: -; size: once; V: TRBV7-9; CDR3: CASSPSGGSEKLFF; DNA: TGTGCCAGCAGCCCCTCGGGGGGCTCTGAAAAACTGTTTTTT
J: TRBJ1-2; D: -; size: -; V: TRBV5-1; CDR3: CASSSTGPYGYTF; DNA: TGCGCCAGCAGCTCCACAGGGCCCTATGGCTACACCTTC
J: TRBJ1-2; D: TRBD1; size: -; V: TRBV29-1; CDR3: CSVEGQGGGYTF; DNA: TGCAGCGTTGAAGGGCAGGGGGGTGGCTACACCTTC
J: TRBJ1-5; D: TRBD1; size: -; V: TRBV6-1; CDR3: CASSERIWTGESNQPQHF; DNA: TGTGCCAGCAGTGAAAGGATCTGGACAGGCGAAAGCAATCAGCCCCAGCATTTT
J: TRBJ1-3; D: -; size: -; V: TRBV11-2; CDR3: CASSSQGTRNTIYF; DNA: TGTGCCAGCAGCTCTCAGGGTACGAGAAACACCATATATTTT
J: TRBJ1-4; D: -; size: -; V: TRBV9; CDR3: CASSVHIQGTNEKLFF; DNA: TGTGCCAGCAGCGTTCACATACAGGGCACAAATGAAAAACTGTTTTTT
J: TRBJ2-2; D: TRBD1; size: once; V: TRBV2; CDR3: CASSESQGATGELFF; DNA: TGTGCCAGCAGTGAATCCCAGGGGGCAACCGGGGAGCTGTTTTTT
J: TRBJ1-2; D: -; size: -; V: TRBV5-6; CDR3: CASSLRDTSGYTF; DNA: TGTGCCAGCAGCTTGCGGGACACCTCGGGCTACACCTTC
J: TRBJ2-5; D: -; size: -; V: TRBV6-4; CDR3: CASSRQDGETQYF; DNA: TGTGCCAGCAGCAGACAGGATGGGGAGACCCAGTACTTC
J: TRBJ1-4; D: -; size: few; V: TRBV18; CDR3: CASSPGLDSPQLFF; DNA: TGTGCCAGCTCACCGGGCCTGGACTCTCCTCAACTGTTTTTT
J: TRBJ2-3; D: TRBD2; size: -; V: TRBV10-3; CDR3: CATGTSGEVAQYF; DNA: TGTGCCACCGGGACTAGCGGGGAAGTTGCGCAGTATTTT
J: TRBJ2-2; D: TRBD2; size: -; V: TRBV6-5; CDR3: CASLASGLNTGELFF; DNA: TGTGCCAGCTTAGCTAGCGGTTTGAACACCGGGGAGCTGTTTTTT
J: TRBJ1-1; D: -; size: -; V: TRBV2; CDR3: CASSEWSGFIMNTEAFF; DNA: TGTGCCAGCAGTGAATGGTCGGGGTTTATTATGAACACTGAAGCTTTCTTT